These T cell receptor beta chains were read from a single sample in a study of cytomegalovirus exposure and HLA in healthy donors. Clones were sequenced by immunoSEQ multiplex PCR, and TCRdb holds only the in-frame ones, with some missing. The repertoire consists of around 110,000 clones, with around 60% occurring once and the leading ten covering around 9.7%. The sequencing sample was made of PBMCs. These TCRs come from a woman in her thirties or forties in good health and CMV-seropositive. Both conserved end residues are part of each CDR3.

>TRBV10-3|TRBJ1-2
CAISELQGGLYGYTF
>TRBV5-1|-
CASSLGTGREQYF
>TRBV6-6|TRBJ2-7
CASSYLFPTYEQYF
>TRBV7-9|TRBJ2-3
CASSLTSGYTDTQYF
>TRBV4-3|TRBJ2-2
CASSQARQGRDTGELFF
>TRBV4-1|TRBJ2-2
CASSWGEATGELFF
>TRBV4-1|TRBJ2-1
CASSQEAGWYNEQFF
>TRBV5-4|TRBJ2-3
CASSQTSTTDTQYF
>TRBV27|TRBJ2-7
CASSFPGTSGFYEQYF
>TRBV5-1|TRBJ2-1
CASSLVLAGGQNEQFF
>TRBV19|TRBJ2-7
CASSPGTGVTYEQYF
>TRBV28|TRBJ2-7
CASSSLEGEQYF
>TRBV4-2|-
CASSQAGGTDEQYF
>TRBV9|TRBJ2-5
CASSVATGLAGGRETQYF
>TRBV5-1|TRBJ2-1
CASSSSTEANEQFF
>TRBV4-3|TRBJ1-2
CASSQEGTGADYGYTF
>TRBV2|TRBJ1-1
CASILPLEAFF
>TRBV29-1|TRBJ2-5
CSAPGYSETQYF
>TRBV10-2|TRBJ2-7
CASSSRTSGDTYEQYF